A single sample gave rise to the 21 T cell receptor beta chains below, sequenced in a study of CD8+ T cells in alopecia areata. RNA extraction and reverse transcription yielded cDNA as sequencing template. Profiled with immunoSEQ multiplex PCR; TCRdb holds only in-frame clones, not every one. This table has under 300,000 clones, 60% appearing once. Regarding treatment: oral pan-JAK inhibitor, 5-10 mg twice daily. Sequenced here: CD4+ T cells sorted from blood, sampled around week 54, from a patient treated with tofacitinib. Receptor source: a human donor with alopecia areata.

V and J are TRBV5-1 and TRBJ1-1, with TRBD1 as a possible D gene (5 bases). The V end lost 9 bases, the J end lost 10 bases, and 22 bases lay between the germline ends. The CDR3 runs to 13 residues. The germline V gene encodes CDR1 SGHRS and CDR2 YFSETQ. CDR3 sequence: CATARERGGGAFF. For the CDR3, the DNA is TGCGCCACCGCCCGAGAGAGGGGTGGGGGAGCTTTCTTT.

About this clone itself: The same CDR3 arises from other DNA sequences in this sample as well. As DNA, the CDR3 is TGTGCCAGCAGCGTAGACACGAGGGAGACCCAGTACTTC. It codes for CASSVDTRETQYF. This rearrangement joins TRBV9 to TRBJ2-5; D is uncertain. Per germline, CDR1 SGDLS and CDR2 YYNGEE. The CDR3 totals 13 residues. V was trimmed by 0 bases and J by 5 bases, leaving 8 bases between them. The full variable domain, completed using reference TRBV9 and TRBJ2-5, is DSGVTQTPKHLITATGQRVTLRCSPRSGDLSVYWYQQSLDQGLQFLIQYYNGEERAKGNILERFSAQQFPDLHSELNLSSLELGDSALYFCASSVDTRETQYFGPGTRLLVL.

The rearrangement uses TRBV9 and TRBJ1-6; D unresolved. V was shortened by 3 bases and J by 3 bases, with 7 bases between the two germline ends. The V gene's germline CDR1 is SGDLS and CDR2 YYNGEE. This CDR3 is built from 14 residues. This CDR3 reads CASSGSFYNSPLHF. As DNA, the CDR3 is TGTGCCAGCAGCGGGTCCTTCTATAATTCACCCCTCCACTTT.

The CDR3 coding sequence is TGTGCCAGCAGCTCCTTCGGCTCTGGGGCCAACGTCCTGACTTTC. Protein product: CASSSFGSGANVLTF. This chain joins TRBV7-3 and TRBJ2-6; the D is unclear. With 4 bases removed from V and 0 bases from J, the gap between germline ends came to 7 bases. Germline CDR1 reads SGHTA; CDR2 reads FQGTGA. The length of the CDR3 is 15 residues.

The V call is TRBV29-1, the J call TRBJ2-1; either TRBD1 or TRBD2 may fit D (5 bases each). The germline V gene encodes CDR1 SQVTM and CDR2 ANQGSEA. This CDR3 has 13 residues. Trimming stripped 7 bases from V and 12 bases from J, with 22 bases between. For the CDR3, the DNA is TGCAGCGCCTCTCTCCTGGGACCGGTCGGGCAGTTCTTC. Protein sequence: CSASLLGPVGQFF.

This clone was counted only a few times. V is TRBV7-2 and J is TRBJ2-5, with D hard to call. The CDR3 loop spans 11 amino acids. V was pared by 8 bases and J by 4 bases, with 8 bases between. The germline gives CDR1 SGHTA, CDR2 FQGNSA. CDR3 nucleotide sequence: TGTGCCAGCGGGTATGGAGAGACCCAGTACTTC. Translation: CASGYGETQYF.

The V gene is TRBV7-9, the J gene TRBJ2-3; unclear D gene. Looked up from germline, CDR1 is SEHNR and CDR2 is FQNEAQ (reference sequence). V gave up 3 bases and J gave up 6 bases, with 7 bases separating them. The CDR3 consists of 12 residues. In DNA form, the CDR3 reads TGTGCCAGCAGCTTTGAAACTGATACGCAGTATTTT. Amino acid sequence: CASSFETDTQYF.

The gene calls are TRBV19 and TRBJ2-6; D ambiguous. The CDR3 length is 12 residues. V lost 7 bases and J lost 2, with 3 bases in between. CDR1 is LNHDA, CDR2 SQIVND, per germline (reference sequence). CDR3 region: CASKAGANVLTF. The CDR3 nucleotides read TGTGCCAGTAAGGCTGGGGCCAACGTCCTGACTTTC.

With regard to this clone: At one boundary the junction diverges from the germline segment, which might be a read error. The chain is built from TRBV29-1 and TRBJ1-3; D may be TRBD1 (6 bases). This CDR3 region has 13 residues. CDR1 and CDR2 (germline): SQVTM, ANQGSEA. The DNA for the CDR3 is TGCAGCGCTGAAACAGGGACTGGAAACACCATATATTTT. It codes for CSAETGTGNTIYF.

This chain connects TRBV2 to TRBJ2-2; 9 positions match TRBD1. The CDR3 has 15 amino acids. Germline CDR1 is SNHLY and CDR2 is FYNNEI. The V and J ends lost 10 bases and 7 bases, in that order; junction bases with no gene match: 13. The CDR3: CATKAGRDRVGELFF. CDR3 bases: TGTGCCACCAAGGCGGGCCGGGACAGGGTCGGGGAGCTGTTTTTT. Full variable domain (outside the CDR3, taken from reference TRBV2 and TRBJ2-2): EPEVTQTPSHQVTQMGQEVILRCVPISNHLYFYWYRQILGQKVEFLVSFYNNEISEKSEIFDDQFSVERPDGSNFTLKIRSTKLEDSAMYFCATKAGRDRVGELFFGEGSRLTVL.

In DNA form, the CDR3 reads TGTGCCAGCAGCTTAGCCCAGGGATCCCTCAATGAGCAGTTCTTC. Encoded protein: CASSLAQGSLNEQFF. The chain recombines TRBV7-2 with TRBJ2-1; possible D gene TRBD1, 5 bases. Looked up from germline, CDR1 is SGHTA and CDR2 is FQGNSA. This CDR3 contains 15 residues. The V end was cut by 0 bases, the J end by 6 bases, with 12 bases between.

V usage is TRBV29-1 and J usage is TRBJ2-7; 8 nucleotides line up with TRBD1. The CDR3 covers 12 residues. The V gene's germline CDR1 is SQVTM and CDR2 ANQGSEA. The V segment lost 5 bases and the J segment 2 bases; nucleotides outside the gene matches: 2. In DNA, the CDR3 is TGCAGCGTTCCGGACAGGGCCTACGAGCAGTACTTC. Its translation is CSVPDRAYEQYF.

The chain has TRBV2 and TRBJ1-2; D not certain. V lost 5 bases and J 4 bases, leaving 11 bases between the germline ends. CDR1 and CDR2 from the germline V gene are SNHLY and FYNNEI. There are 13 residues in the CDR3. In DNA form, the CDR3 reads TGTGCCAGCAGTAGCACCATGAGCTATGGCTACACCTTC. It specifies CASSSTMSYGYTF. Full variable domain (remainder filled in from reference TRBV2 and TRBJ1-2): EPEVTQTPSHQVTQMGQEVILRCVPISNHLYFYWYRQILGQKVEFLVSFYNNEISEKSEIFDDQFSVERPDGSNFTLKIRSTKLEDSAMYFCASSSTMSYGYTFGSGTRLTVV.

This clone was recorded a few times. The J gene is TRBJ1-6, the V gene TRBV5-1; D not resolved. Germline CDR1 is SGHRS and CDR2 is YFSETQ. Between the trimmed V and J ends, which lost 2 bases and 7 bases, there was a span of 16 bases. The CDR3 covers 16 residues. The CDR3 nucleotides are TGCGCCAGCAGCTTCGGTGGGAGGGTGGCCAATTCACCCCTCCACTTT. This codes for CASSFGGRVANSPLHF.

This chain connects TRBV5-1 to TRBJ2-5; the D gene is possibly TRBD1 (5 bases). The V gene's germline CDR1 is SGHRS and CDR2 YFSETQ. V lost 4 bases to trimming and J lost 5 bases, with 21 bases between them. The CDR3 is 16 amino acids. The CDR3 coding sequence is TGCGCCAGCAGCCATTTTGAGGCAGGGCAGGACGAGACCCAGTACTTC. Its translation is CASSHFEAGQDETQYF.

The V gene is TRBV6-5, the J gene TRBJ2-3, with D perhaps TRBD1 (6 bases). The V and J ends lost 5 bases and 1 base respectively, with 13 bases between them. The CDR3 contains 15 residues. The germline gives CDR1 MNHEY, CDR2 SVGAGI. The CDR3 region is CASSHYRAGTDTQYF. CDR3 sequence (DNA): TGTGCCAGCAGTCACTACAGGGCCGGCACAGATACGCAGTATTTT.

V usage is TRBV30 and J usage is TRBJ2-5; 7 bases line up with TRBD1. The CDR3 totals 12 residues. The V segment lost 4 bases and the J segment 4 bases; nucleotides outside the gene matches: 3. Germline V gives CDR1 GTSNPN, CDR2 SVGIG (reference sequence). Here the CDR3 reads CAWNRGPETQYF. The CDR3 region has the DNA TGTGCCTGGAACAGGGGTCCAGAGACCCAGTACTTC.

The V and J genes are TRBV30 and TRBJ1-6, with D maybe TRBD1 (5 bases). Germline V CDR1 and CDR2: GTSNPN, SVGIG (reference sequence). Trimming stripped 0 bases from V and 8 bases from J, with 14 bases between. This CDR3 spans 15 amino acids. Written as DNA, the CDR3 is TGTGCCTGGAGTGTAACCCCTCTAGGGGATTCACCCCTCCACTTT. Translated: CAWSVTPLGDSPLHF.

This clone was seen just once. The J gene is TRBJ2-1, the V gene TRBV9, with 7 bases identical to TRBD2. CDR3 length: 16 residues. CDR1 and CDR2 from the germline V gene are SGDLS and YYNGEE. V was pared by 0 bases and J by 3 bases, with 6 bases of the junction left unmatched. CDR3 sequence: CASSVEASGHYNEQFF. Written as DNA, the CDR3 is TGTGCCAGCAGCGTAGAGGCTAGCGGACACTACAATGAGCAGTTCTTC.

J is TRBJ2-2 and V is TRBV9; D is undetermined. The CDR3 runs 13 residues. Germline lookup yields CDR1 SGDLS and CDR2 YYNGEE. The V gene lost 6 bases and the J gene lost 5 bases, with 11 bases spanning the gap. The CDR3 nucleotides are TGTGCCAGCAAGAGAATAGGGACCGGGGAGCTGTTTTTT. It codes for CASKRIGTGELFF.

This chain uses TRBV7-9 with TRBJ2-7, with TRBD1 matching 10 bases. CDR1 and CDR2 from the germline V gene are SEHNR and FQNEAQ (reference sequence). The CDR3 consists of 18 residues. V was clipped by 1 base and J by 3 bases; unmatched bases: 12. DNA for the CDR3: TGTGCCAGCAGCTTAGTCCCGGGACAGGGGTCCAGTTACTACGAGCAGTACTTC. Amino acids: CASSLVPGQGSSYYEQYF.